These 18 T cell receptor beta chains were sequenced from one sample in a study of cytomegalovirus exposure and HLA in healthy donors. PCR employed 60 Vbeta and 13 Jbeta primers. Repertoires were generated with immunoSEQ multiplex PCR, while TCRdb's copy carries only in-frame clones and drops some. The top ten hold under 5% of the sample, which has 100,000 to 150,000 clones, 77% seen once. Sequenced material: PBMCs. The receptors were sampled from a male donor in good health and CMV-seropositive.

This rearrangement joins TRBV11-2 to TRBJ2-7; 8 bases agree with TRBD1. V dropped 5 bases and J dropped 1; count of bases not matched to a gene: 13. Germline V gives CDR1 SGHAT, CDR2 FQNNGV. The CDR3 spans 17 residues. CDR3 region: CASSPVDRAQVSYEQYF. The DNA of the CDR3 is TGTGCCAGCAGCCCCGTGGACAGGGCCCAGGTGTCCTACGAGCAGTACTTC.

The chain has TRBV6-1 and TRBJ2-1; possibly TRBD2 for D (5 bases). The V gene's germline CDR1 is MNHNS and CDR2 SASEGT. The CDR3 has 16 residues. Trimming took off 1 base at V and 7 bases at J, with 17 bases between the two ends. CDR3 sequence: CASSEGLGLALNEQFF. The CDR3 DNA reads TGTGCCAGCAGTGAAGGTTTAGGGCTAGCTTTGAATGAGCAGTTCTTC.

The chain couples TRBV15 to TRBJ2-7; a weak D match, TRBD1 (5 bases). Germline CDR1 reads LNHNV; CDR2 reads YYDKDF (reference sequence). The CDR3 runs to 13 residues. Trimming took 0 bases from V and 6 from J, leaving 9 bases between them. In nucleotides, the CDR3 is TGTGCCACCAGCAGAGATCAAGGGGTCGAGCAGTACTTC. Amino acid sequence: CATSRDQGVEQYF. Combining the CDR3 with reference TRBV15 and TRBJ2-7 gives the whole variable domain DAMVIQNPRYQVTQFGKPVTLSCSQTLNHNVMYWYQQKSSQAPKLLFHYYDKDFNNEADTPDNFQSRRPNTSFCFLDIRSPGLGDTAMYLCATSRDQGVEQYFGPGTRLTVT.

About this clone: Compared with germline, one end of the junction differs, possibly owing to a read error. The CDR3 reads CATSRGAGNAIYF. The CDR3 DNA reads TGTGCCACCTCCAGGGGTGCTGGAAACGCCATATATTTT. The V gene is TRBV28, the J gene TRBJ1-3, with D possibly matching TRBD1 (6 bases). Germline assignment: CDR1 MDHEN and CDR2 SYDVKM. There are 13 residues in the CDR3.

This chain connects TRBV5-5 to TRBJ2-2; 8 bases line up with TRBD1. V lost 4 bases and J lost 4; bases outside the gene matches: 9. The CDR3 contains 16 residues. CDR1 SGHKS and CDR2 YYEKEE come from the germline V gene (reference sequence). CDR3 region: CASSATGAPSTGELFF. The CDR3, as DNA: TGTGCCAGCAGCGCGACAGGGGCCCCCAGCACCGGGGAGCTGTTTTTT.

This clone has just a few counts. This chain connects TRBV30 to TRBJ2-1, with unresolved D. The V end was cut by 1 base, the J end by 1 base, with 5 bases between. CDR1 and CDR2 (germline): GTSNPN, SVGIG (reference sequence). CDR3 length equals 13 residues. The CDR3 protein is CAWSGLSYNEQFF. The CDR3 region has the DNA TGTGCCTGGAGTGGTCTGTCCTACAATGAGCAGTTCTTC.

The chain carries TRBV11-3 and TRBJ2-1; tentative D call: TRBD1 (8 bases). V lost 5 bases, J lost 5 bases, and 16 bases lay in between. There are 15 residues in the CDR3. CDR1 SGHNT and CDR2 YENEEA come from the germline V gene. The CDR3 spells CASSLTGEGNNEQFF. DNA for the CDR3: TGTGCCAGCAGCCTGACAGGGGAGGGTAACAATGAGCAGTTCTTC.

The chain has TRBV5-1 and TRBJ2-1; 8 bases line up with TRBD2. V lost 4 bases, J lost 3 bases, and 6 bases stayed unmatched. Looked up from germline, CDR1 is SGHRS and CDR2 is YFSETQ. This CDR3 is 15 amino acids long. Here the CDR3 reads CASSATSGNYNEQFF. The CDR3 coding sequence is TGCGCCAGCAGCGCCACTAGCGGAAACTACAATGAGCAGTTCTTC.

This sequence joins TRBV2 and TRBJ1-2; perhaps TRBD1 as D (5 bases). The CDR3 is 13 amino acids. From germline, CDR1 is SNHLY and CDR2 FYNNEI. The V and J ends lost 8 bases and 10 bases respectively, with 20 bases between them. The CDR3 DNA is TGTGCCAGCCAGGGCCCCAACACAGGTTCCTACACCTTC. It translates to CASQGPNTGSYTF.

The rearrangement links TRBV2 to TRBJ2-2; D gene ambiguous. Germline CDR1 is SNHLY and CDR2 is FYNNEI. The CDR3 loop spans 13 amino acids. Trimming took 5 bases from V and 4 from J, leaving 8 bases between them. The CDR3 nucleotides are TGTGCCAGCAGTCCCGTCGTCACCGGGGAGCTGTTTTTT. Encoded protein: CASSPVVTGELFF.

The J gene is TRBJ1-4, the V gene TRBV11-1; D remains ambiguous. Trimming left V 4 bases short and J 6 bases short, with 12 bases between. The CDR3 is 14 amino acids. Germline V gene sequence: CDR1 SGHAT, CDR2 FQDESV (reference sequence). The CDR3 spells CASSWTDGDEKLFF. In DNA, the CDR3 is TGTGCCAGCAGCTGGACCGACGGGGATGAAAAACTGTTTTTT. Drawing the rest from reference TRBV11-1 and TRBJ1-4, the complete variable domain is EAEVAQSPRYKITEKSQAVAFWCDPISGHATLYWYRQILGQGPELLVQFQDESVVDDSQLPKDRFSAERLKGVDSTLKIQPAELGDSAMYLCASSWTDGDEKLFFGSGTQLSVL.

Remarks on this clone: This same CDR3 is encoded by further DNA sequences in the sample. The chain employs TRBV2 and TRBJ2-7; a possible D gene is TRBD1 (5 bases). Trimming left V 6 bases short and J 3 bases short, with 9 bases between. Looked up from germline, CDR1 is SNHLY and CDR2 is FYNNEI. This CDR3 has 12 residues. The CDR3, as DNA: TGTGCCAGCAGACTGCAGGGCTACGAGCAGTACTTC. As protein: CASRLQGYEQYF.

The genes are TRBV7-9 and TRBJ1-4, with TRBD1 identical over 8 bases. The V gene end was trimmed by 5 bases and the J gene end by 5 bases; junction bases not matched to a gene: 4. Germline loops: CDR1 SEHNR, CDR2 FQNEAQ (reference sequence). The CDR3 is 14 residues long. The CDR3 loop is CASSRGQANEKLFF. The CDR3 bases are TGTGCCAGCAGCCGGGGACAGGCAAATGAAAAACTGTTTTTT.

This chain joins TRBV19 and TRBJ2-7; 7 bases match TRBD1. The CDR3 is made up of 16 amino acids. With 7 bases clipped from V and 2 bases from J, the junction kept 14 bases outside the gene matches. Germline-derived CDR1 and CDR2 are LNHDA and SQIVND (reference sequence). Here the CDR3 DNA reads TGTGCCAGTACCGTTACCGCCGGGACAGCACCCTACGAGCAGTACTTC. Translating gives CASTVTAGTAPYEQYF. The full variable domain, in which reference TRBV19 and TRBJ2-7 provide the parts outside the CDR3, is DGGITQSPKYLFRKEGQNVTLSCEQNLNHDAMYWYRQDPGQGLRLIYYSQIVNDFQKGDIAEGYSVSREKKESFPLTVTSAQKNPTAFYLCASTVTAGTAPYEQYFGPGTRLTVT.

The chain combines TRBV29-1 with TRBJ2-7; no clear D. Deletions cut 5 bases from V and 3 bases from J, with 17 bases between. The germline V gene encodes CDR1 SQVTM and CDR2 ANQGSEA. The CDR3 consists of 14 residues. The CDR3 here is CSVFDTALNYEQYF. The CDR3 DNA is TGCAGCGTTTTTGACACGGCTCTAAACTACGAGCAGTACTTC.

This chain joins TRBV4-2 and TRBJ2-1; 7 bases match TRBD2. CDR1 is LGHNA, CDR2 YNFKEQ, per germline. The V segment lost 0 bases and the J segment 0 bases; nucleotides outside the gene matches: 5. The CDR3 runs 17 residues. Here the CDR3 reads CASSQEVGGTSYNEQFF. CDR3 DNA sequence: TGTGCCAGCAGCCAAGAGGTGGGAGGGACCTCCTACAATGAGCAGTTCTTC.

The chain uses TRBV2 and TRBJ2-7, with D possibly TRBD1 on 6 matching bases. The CDR3 has 11 amino acids. With 3 bases removed from V and 10 bases from J, the gap between germline ends came to 10 bases. Germline CDR1 is SNHLY and CDR2 is FYNNEI. For the CDR3, the DNA is TGTGCCAGCAGTGATTTTGGGACACAGTACTTC. This codes for CASSDFGTQYF.

This clone came up a few times. The chain joins TRBV6-5 to TRBJ1-2, with D possibly TRBD1 on 6 matching bases. Germline lookup yields CDR1 MNHEY and CDR2 SVGAGI. The length of the CDR3 is 11 residues. V was clipped by 5 bases and J by 8 bases, with 9 bases between them. CDR3: CASSAGVGYTF. The CDR3 DNA follows: TGTGCCAGCAGTGCAGGGGTAGGCTACACCTTC.